These 11 T cell receptor beta chains originate from one sample sequenced in a study of T cells and Merkel cell carcinoma outcomes. Clones were sequenced by immunoSEQ multiplex PCR, and TCRdb holds only the in-frame ones, with some missing. This repertoire shows several hundred clones, 90% found once; its top ten account for approximately 8%. Sequenced sample: tumor tissue from Merkel cell carcinoma. All receptors come from a human donor with Merkel cell carcinoma.

The chain couples TRBV18 to TRBJ2-1, with a possible D match to TRBD1 (5 bases). V was trimmed by 0 bases and J by 7 bases, leaving 7 bases between them. CDR3 length: 13 residues. Germline lookup yields CDR1 KGHSH and CDR2 LQKENI. CDR3 amino acids: CASSPPTVNEQFF. For the CDR3, the DNA is TGTGCCAGCTCACCACCGACAGTAAATGAGCAGTTCTTC.

The chain recombines TRBV11-2 with TRBJ1-2; tentatively, D is TRBD1 (6 bases). CDR1 is SGHAT, CDR2 FQNNGV, per germline. V lost 5 bases to trimming and J lost 2 bases, with 18 bases between them. The length of the CDR3 is 16 residues. CDR3 coding DNA: TGTGCCAGCAGCCGTCGGACAGACACACCAAACTATGGCTACACCTTC. This encodes CASSRRTDTPNYGYTF.

V and J are TRBV29-1 and TRBJ1-1, with 8 nucleotides matching TRBD1. V shed 2 bases, J shed 1 base, and the junction held 3 bases outside the gene matches. This CDR3 comprises 14 residues. The germline gives CDR1 SQVTM, CDR2 ANQGSEA. DNA of the CDR3: TGCAGCGTTGAATCAGGACAGGGGAACACTGAAGCTTTCTTT. The encoded protein is CSVESGQGNTEAFF.

This clone appeared a single time. This rearrangement joins TRBV2 to TRBJ1-5; D perhaps matches TRBD1 (5 bases). Trimming removed 6 bases from V and 1 base from J, with 10 bases in between. Germline V lookup: CDR1 SNHLY, CDR2 FYNNEI. The CDR3 is 14 amino acids. The CDR3 region has the DNA TGTGCCAGCAGCCACGGGGACAGCAATCAGCCCCAGCATTTT. Translation: CASSHGDSNQPQHF.

The gene calls are TRBV27 and TRBJ2-7, with D perhaps assigned TRBD1 or TRBD2 (5 bases each). The V and J ends lost 8 bases and 3 bases respectively, with 14 bases between them. The CDR3 contains 13 residues. In germline, CDR1 is MNHEY, CDR2 SMNVEV (reference sequence). Here the CDR3 DNA reads TGTGCCAGCCCCCGGGGACGGGACTACGAGCAGTACGTC. Protein sequence: CASPRGRDYEQYV.

This clone was seen a single time. The rearrangement joins TRBV30 to TRBJ1-6; perhaps TRBD1 as D (6 bases). The CDR3 has 13 amino acids. V lost 0 bases and J lost 7, with 7 bases in between. The V gene's germline CDR1 is GTSNPN and CDR2 SVGIG (reference sequence). CDR3 bases: TGTGCCTGGAGTGTAACAGGGAATTCACCCCTCCACTTT. This sequence encodes CAWSVTGNSPLHF.

The V call is TRBV5-1, the J call TRBJ1-1; D not resolved. The CDR3 has 13 amino acids. Germline values: CDR1 SGHRS, CDR2 YFSETQ. Trimming cost V 1 base and J 3 bases, with 7 bases left between them. As DNA, the CDR3 is TGCGCCAGCAGCTTGAAGAGGGACACTGAAGCTTTCTTT. It translates to CASSLKRDTEAFF.

This chain connects TRBV7-9 to TRBJ1-6; D is possibly TRBD1 (5 bases). The germline V gene has CDR1 SEHNR and CDR2 FQNEAQ (reference sequence). The CDR3 is 16 amino acids. V lost 5 bases and J 7 bases, leaving 18 bases between the germline ends. Written as DNA, the CDR3 is TGTGCCAGCAGCCCTGGTTGGAGGGCAGGGAATTCACCCCTCCACTTT. Its translation is CASSPGWRAGNSPLHF.

The V and J genes are TRBV11-2 and TRBJ1-1; no reliable D call. The CDR3 loop spans 15 amino acids. Deletions cut 1 base from V and 3 bases from J, with 12 bases between. Germline-derived CDR1 and CDR2 are SGHAT and FQNNGV. The DNA of the CDR3 is TGTGCCAGCAGCTTAGGGGGTTCCGGGGACACTGAAGCTTTCTTT. It translates to CASSLGGSGDTEAFF.

Comments on this clone: Other DNA sequences in this specimen translate into the identical CDR3. The V gene is TRBV11-2, the J gene TRBJ2-3; possibly TRBD1 or TRBD2 for D (5 bases each). The CDR3 runs 19 residues. The V and J ends lost 5 bases and 3 bases respectively, with 27 bases between them. Germline values: CDR1 SGHAT, CDR2 FQNNGV. CDR3 in amino acids: CASSGRDRRTPSSTDTQYF. Written as DNA, the CDR3 is TGTGCCAGCAGCGGCCGGGACCGAAGAACCCCCTCTAGTACAGATACGCAGTATTTT.

This sequence joins TRBV9 and TRBJ2-3, with no clear D. Germline CDR1 is SGDLS and CDR2 is YYNGEE. V was trimmed by 0 bases and J by 3 bases, leaving 8 bases between them. The length of the CDR3 is 14 residues. CDR3 coding DNA: TGTGCCAGCAGCGTAGCCGATGGAACAGATACGCAGTATTTT. Its translation is CASSVADGTDTQYF.